This TCR beta chain was found in a study of blood T cell repertoires in COVID-19. TCRdb's copy holds only in-frame clones and misses some; the assay was immunoSEQ multiplex PCR. The repertoire consists of about 150,000 clones, with 70% to 90% occurring once and the leading ten covering less than 5.5%. The CDR3 is 13 residues long. The germline CDR1 and CDR2 sequences are MDHEN and SYDVKM. The V gene end was trimmed by 4 bases and the J gene end by 4 bases; junction bases not matched to a gene: 1. Sequenced: PBMCs or T cells enriched from blood (not recorded which). V usage is TRBV28 and J usage is TRBJ1-2; 9 bases fit TRBD1. The TCR was taken from a man aged 45-65 years who had recovered from COVID-19. The CDR3 region is CASSSQGAYGYTF. CDR3 bases: TGTGCCAGCAGTTCACAGGGGGCCTATGGCTACACCTTC.